One and the same sample provided the 14 T cell receptor beta chains below, sequenced in a study of response to subunit inactivated influenza vaccine. TCRdb fed the RT-PCR reads into MiXCR, producing one record per CDR3 protein. The sample carries about 540,000 distinct CDR3 sequences, approximately 24% recorded once. These data were also reused for a study on T cells expressing NK-cell markers. That paper states: Beta-chain TCR cDNA was generated via 5'RACE template switching with UMIs.

The material was CD4+ T cells sorted from PBMCs, obtained 11 to 12 days after vaccination. Receptor source: a man aged 45 to 65 who received an inactivated influenza vaccine.

This clonotype was detected only a few times. This chain links TRBV27 with TRBJ2-1; 9 nucleotides line up with TRBD2. Germline CDR1 and CDR2: MNHEY and SMNVEV (reference sequence). V lost 3 bases and J lost 7; bases outside the gene matches: 16. The CDR3 loop spans 18 amino acids. CDR3 nucleotide sequence: TGTGCCAGCAGTTTTTCATTTCGGTCTAGCGGGGTGGAAAATGAGCAGTTCTTC. As protein: CASSFSFRSSGVENEQFF.

This clonotype appeared a few times. The chain combines TRBV14 with TRBJ2-3; tentative D call: TRBD2 (6 bases). The CDR3 has 15 residues. Per germline, CDR1 SGHDN and CDR2 FVKESK. V lost 6 bases and J lost 0, with 13 bases in between. The CDR3 nucleotides read TGTGCCAGCAGTCGGAGGGGCAGGAGCACAGATACGCAGTATTTT. Translating gives CASSRRGRSTDTQYF.

This clonotype occurred a few times. V is TRBV28 and J is TRBJ2-5; D could derive from TRBD1 or TRBD2 (5 bases each). Germline V gene lookup returns CDR1 MDHEN and CDR2 SYDVKM. The CDR3 extends over 16 amino acids. V dropped 4 bases and J dropped 1 base, with 16 bases sitting between them. This chain's CDR3 is CASSSPGTAGQETQYF. The DNA of the CDR3 is TGTGCCAGCAGTTCCCCAGGGACCGCAGGCCAAGAGACCCAGTACTTC.

This sequence joins TRBV19 and TRBJ2-7; 11 bases map to TRBD1. This CDR3 spans 16 amino acids. The trim removed 4 bases at V and 6 bases at J, leaving 11 bases unmatched. Germline V lookup: CDR1 LNHDA, CDR2 SQIVND (reference sequence). CDR3 DNA: TGTGCCAGTAGTACCCTGCCGGGACAGGGGGAAGGCGAGCAGTACTTC. It codes for CASSTLPGQGEGEQYF.

The V call is TRBV20-1, the J call TRBJ1-2; maybe TRBD1 (6 bases). The CDR3 is 13 amino acids. V lost 0 bases and J 4 bases, leaving 9 bases between the germline ends. The germline V gene has CDR1 DFQATT and CDR2 SNEGSKA (reference sequence). CDR3 DNA: TGCAGTGCTAGAGATGGACAGAGCTATGGCTACACCTTC. Residues: CSARDGQSYGYTF.

At least ten counts were recorded for this clonotype. V and J are TRBV3-1 and TRBJ2-5; 7 positions agree with TRBD2. The CDR3 has 18 residues. The V and J ends lost 2 bases and 2 bases, in that order; junction bases with no gene match: 14. The germline V gene encodes CDR1 LGHDT and CDR2 YNNKEL (reference sequence). The CDR3 is CASSQLGFLAAIQETQYF. As DNA, the CDR3 is TGTGCCAGCAGCCAACTGGGGTTCCTAGCGGCTATACAAGAGACCCAGTACTTC.

V is TRBV15 and J is TRBJ2-3; TRBD2 matches at 7 bases. V trimming: 3 bases; J trimming: 0 bases; junction bases outside the gene matches: 12. The germline V gene encodes CDR1 LNHNV and CDR2 YYDKDF (reference sequence). The length of the CDR3 is 18 residues. The CDR3 is CATSRETKRGSSTDTQYF. DNA of the CDR3: TGTGCCACCAGCAGGGAGACTAAGCGGGGCTCTAGCACAGATACGCAGTATTTT.

Only a few counts were recorded for this clonotype. V and J are TRBV10-1 and TRBJ2-5; perhaps D is TRBD1 or TRBD2 (5 bases each). The CDR3 extends over 15 amino acids. CDR1 is WNHNN, CDR2 SYGVQD, per germline (reference sequence). The germline V and J ends were trimmed by 4 bases and 4 bases, with 16 bases remaining between them. In nucleotides, the CDR3 is TGCGCCAGCAGTGTCTACTCACCCGGGGCAGAGACCCAGTACTTC. Protein product: CASSVYSPGAETQYF.

This chain connects TRBV5-1 to TRBJ2-3, with 8 bases fitting TRBD2. V was clipped by 5 bases and J by 6 bases; unmatched bases: 8. The germline V gene has CDR1 SGHRS and CDR2 YFSETQ. The length of the CDR3 is 14 residues. CDR3 in amino acids: CASRVGGAADTQYF. The CDR3 coding sequence is TGCGCCAGCAGGGTCGGGGGGGCCGCGGATACGCAGTATTTT.

This clonotype was picked up a small number of times. The J gene is TRBJ2-1, the V gene TRBV6-2 or TRBV6-3; 7 nucleotides align to TRBD1. With 2 bases clipped from V and 12 bases from J, the junction kept 7 bases outside the gene matches. The CDR3 consists of 13 residues. Germline V gene lookup returns CDR1 MNHEY and CDR2 SVGEGT. The CDR3 spells CASSYRGQRGQFF. CDR3 in DNA: TGTGCCAGCAGTTACAGGGGGCAAAGGGGGCAGTTCTTC.

The sample holds a few counts of this clonotype. The chain uses TRBV7-2 and TRBJ2-4, with D perhaps TRBD1 (6 bases). CDR3 length: 15 amino acids. Deletions cut 8 bases from V and 1 base from J, with 15 bases between. Germline CDR1 is SGHTA and CDR2 is FQGNSA. The CDR3 coding sequence is TGTGCCAGCCAGCCAGGGGACATTGCCAAAAACATTCAGTACTTC. It specifies CASQPGDIAKNIQYF. The variable domain in full, with the rest retrieved from reference TRBV7-2 and TRBJ2-4, is GAGVSQSPSNKVTEKGKDVELRCDPISGHTALYWYRQSLGQGLEFLIYFQGNSAPDKSGLPSDRFSAERTGGSVSTLTIQRTQQEDSAVYLCASQPGDIAKNIQYFGAGTRLSVL.

In the case of this clonotype: Sequence at one end of the junction differs from germline and may be a read error. V is TRBV12-3 or TRBV12-4 and J is TRBJ2-3, with 9 bases lining up with TRBD2. The CDR3 covers 16 residues. The CDR3 loop reads CASSLRRGGETDTQYF. The CDR3 DNA reads TGCGCCAGCAGTTTAAGGCGGGGGGGCGAGACAGATACGCAGTATTTT.

The genes are TRBV11-2 and TRBJ2-7, with 10 bases fitting TRBD1. The CDR3 runs 15 residues. Germline V lookup: CDR1 SGHAT, CDR2 FQNNGV. Losses at the gene ends were 5 bases for V and 4 bases for J; bases not matched to a gene: 8. CDR3 DNA: TGTGCCAGCAGCCGGGGGACAGGGGTTTTTTACGAGCAGTACTTC. This translates into CASSRGTGVFYEQYF.

In its sample, this clonotype was seen a few times. The gene calls are TRBV5-1 and TRBJ2-3, with D hard to call. The V and J ends lost 0 bases and 4 bases respectively, with 12 bases between them. Germline CDR1 is SGHRS and CDR2 is YFSETQ. The CDR3 is 15 residues long. The CDR3 reads CASSLDGSRSDTQYF. The CDR3 bases are TGCGCCAGCAGCTTGGATGGTAGCCGGTCAGATACGCAGTATTTT.